Shown below are 18 T cell receptor beta chains from a single sample sequenced in a study of T-cell memory formation after mild COVID-19. A single record per CDR3 protein comes from TCRdb applying MiXCR to the 5' RACE reads. The sample lists 500,000 to 600,000 distinct CDR3 sequences; roughly 18% were seen once. Sequencing was carried out using PBMCs or a T cell subset sorted from them (not recorded which). These receptor sequences come from an adult woman who had mild COVID-19 (a few samples of this study predate the infection). Cell type and time point are not known.

This clonotype has a handful of counts. The chain couples TRBV20-1 to TRBJ2-3; 15 nucleotides agree with TRBD2. Germline assignment: CDR1 DFQATT and CDR2 SNEGSKA (reference sequence). The CDR3 totals 17 residues. V gave up 0 bases and J gave up 5 bases; unmatched junction bases: 6. CDR3: CSAREKGLAGGGDTQYF. The CDR3 nucleotides read TGCAGTGCTAGAGAAAAGGGACTAGCGGGAGGTGGAGATACGCAGTATTTT.

The chain combines TRBV14 with TRBJ1-4; 9 bases map to TRBD1. V lost 1 base, J lost 5 bases, and 2 bases stayed unmatched. This CDR3 spans 15 amino acids. CDR1 is SGHDN, CDR2 FVKESK, per germline. CDR3 residues: CASSQGDRANEKLFF. Here the CDR3 DNA reads TGTGCCAGCAGCCAAGGGGACAGGGCAAATGAAAAACTGTTTTTT.

This clonotype was observed a few times. CDR3: CSARGEADPLEQFF. The CDR3 region has the DNA TGCAGTGCTAGAGGGGAAGCGGACCCTTTGGAGCAGTTCTTC. The rearrangement links TRBV20-1 to TRBJ2-1, with a possible D match to TRBD2 (5 bases). Germline-derived CDR1 and CDR2 are DFQATT and SNEGSKA (reference sequence). V was clipped by 1 base and J by 10 bases, with 17 bases between them. The CDR3 has 14 amino acids.

This chain uses TRBV4-3 with TRBJ1-2; D ambiguous. Deletions cut 0 bases from V and 3 bases from J, with 2 bases between. The germline V gene has CDR1 LGHNA and CDR2 YSLEER. This CDR3 region has 12 residues. The CDR3 is CASSQDDYGYTF. In DNA, the CDR3 is TGCGCCAGCAGCCAAGATGACTATGGCTACACCTTC.

This clonotype appeared a few times. V usage is TRBV7-3 and J usage is TRBJ2-1, with D unresolved. This CDR3 comprises 13 residues. In germline, CDR1 is SGHTA, CDR2 FQGTGA. V lost 5 bases and J lost 10, with 15 bases in between. CDR3 in DNA: TGTGCCAGCAGCCCTGGTTCGGTCCAGGAGCAGTTCTTC. Protein product: CASSPGSVQEQFF.

This clonotype turned up a few times. V is TRBV7-8 and J is TRBJ2-6; D may be TRBD1 or TRBD2 (5 bases each). Germline V gene sequence: CDR1 SGHVS, CDR2 FQNEAQ. V was clipped by 4 bases and J by 2 bases, with 6 bases between them. This CDR3 contains 14 residues. The CDR3 DNA reads TGTGCCAGCAGCTGGGGACCTGGGGCCAACGTCCTGACTTTC. It yields the protein CASSWGPGANVLTF.

This clonotype turned up a few times. The rearrangement uses TRBV6-1 and TRBJ1-2; D is undetermined. In germline, CDR1 is MNHNS, CDR2 SASEGT. The V gene lost 4 bases and the J gene lost 8 bases, with 17 bases spanning the gap. The CDR3 is 14 amino acids. CDR3 nucleotides: TGTGCCAGCAGTGTGCATTTGGAAGCCCAAGGCTACACCTTC. Translation: CASSVHLEAQGYTF.

For this clonotype: A read error may be the cause here, since a much bigger clone is one base away. The chain carries TRBV20-1 and TRBJ1-2; 7 bases align to TRBD1. CDR3 length: 15 amino acids. Germline assignment: CDR1 DFQATT and CDR2 SNEGSKA (reference sequence). Trimming at V came to 1 base and at J to 6 bases, leaving 11 bases not matched to a gene. CDR3 protein: CSARVTKGATDGYTF. The DNA for the CDR3 is TGCAGTGCTAGAGTGACCAAGGGGGCTACGGATGGCTACACCTTC.

The genes are TRBV20-1 and TRBJ2-5, with TRBD2 as a possible D gene (5 bases). Germline V gene lookup returns CDR1 DFQATT and CDR2 SNEGSKA (reference sequence). This CDR3 has 14 amino acids. V lost 2 bases, J lost 2 bases, and 12 bases lay in between. As DNA, the CDR3 is TGCAGTGCTAGACGACAACTAGTACAAGAGACCCAGTACTTC. It specifies CSARRQLVQETQYF.

This clonotype showed up just a few times. V and J are TRBV20-1 and TRBJ2-3, with TRBD2 identical over 10 bases. The CDR3 consists of 17 residues. The germline CDR1 and CDR2 sequences are DFQATT and SNEGSKA (reference sequence). The trim removed 5 bases at V and 2 bases at J, leaving 13 bases unmatched. The CDR3 sequence is CSAPAGRLAGVTDTQYF. The CDR3 coding sequence is TGCAGTGCTCCCGCCGGGAGGCTAGCGGGAGTCACAGATACGCAGTATTTT.

This clonotype has a count of ten or more. The rearrangement joins TRBV18 to TRBJ2-7; 9 positions match TRBD1. V shed 3 bases, J shed 1 base, and the junction held 4 bases outside the gene matches. The CDR3 loop spans 15 amino acids. Looked up from germline, CDR1 is KGHSH and CDR2 is LQKENI. Here the CDR3 reads CASSPGTGLSYEQYF. The CDR3 DNA reads as TGTGCCAGCTCACCTGGGACAGGGTTGTCCTACGAGCAGTACTTC.

This clonotype was detected a few times. V is TRBV3-1 and J is TRBJ2-1; D is ambiguous. CDR1 is LGHDT and CDR2 is YNNKEL in the germline V gene (reference sequence). V was trimmed by 2 bases and J by 5 bases, leaving 10 bases between them. CDR3 length equals 14 residues. The DNA of the CDR3 is TGTGCCAGCAGCCAAATTTCGTGGGACAATGAGCAGTTCTTC. Translated, it gives CASSQISWDNEQFF.

This clonotype was seen only a few times. This chain links TRBV6-5 with TRBJ2-7; D gene uncertain. The germline CDR1 and CDR2 sequences are MNHEY and SVGAGI. Trimming took off 4 bases at V and 0 bases at J, with 10 bases between the two ends. This CDR3 has 14 amino acids. The CDR3 sequence: CASSLYTYSYEQYF. DNA for the CDR3: TGTGCCAGCAGTTTATACACTTACTCCTACGAGCAGTACTTC.

This chain connects TRBV4-3 to TRBJ2-7, with no clear D. The CDR3 sequence is 14 residues long. From germline, CDR1 is LGHNA and CDR2 YSLEER. Trimming shortened V by 0 bases and J by 2 bases, and 8 bases separated the two germline ends. Here the CDR3 reads CASSQEDGTYEQYF. CDR3 DNA sequence: TGCGCCAGCAGCCAAGAGGACGGCACCTACGAGCAGTACTTC.

V and J are TRBV24-1 and TRBJ2-1; 7 positions match TRBD1. CDR3 length equals 17 residues. With V trimmed by 4 bases and J by 2 bases, 10 bases remained unmatched. CDR1 KGHDR and CDR2 SFDVKD come from the germline V gene. The CDR3, as DNA: TGTGCCACCAGTGACCCCGTCGGGGACAGCACCTACAATGAGCAGTTCTTC. Translated, it gives CATSDPVGDSTYNEQFF.

The genes are TRBV9 and TRBJ2-1; D unresolved. V lost 3 bases and J 8 bases, leaving 12 bases between the germline ends. The CDR3 extends over 13 amino acids. CDR1 is SGDLS, CDR2 YYNGEE, per germline. CDR3 protein: CASSADSLDEQFF. CDR3 nucleotides: TGTGCCAGCAGCGCGGATAGCTTGGATGAGCAGTTCTTC.

This clonotype was observed once. The chain recombines TRBV30 with TRBJ2-1; D not certain. The germline CDR1 and CDR2 sequences are GTSNPN and SVGIG (reference sequence). The V end lost 7 bases, the J end lost 2 bases, and 12 bases lay between the germline ends. The CDR3 totals 13 residues. Here the CDR3 reads CAYTTDAYNEQFF. CDR3 nucleotide sequence: TGTGCCTACACAACGGACGCCTACAATGAGCAGTTCTTC.

This clonotype was picked up a small number of times. The chain carries TRBV7-6 and TRBJ1-1; D remains unclear. The CDR3 length is 13 residues. Germline loops: CDR1 SGHVS, CDR2 FNYEAQ. Trimming took off 0 bases at V and 10 bases at J, with 12 bases between the two ends. The CDR3 DNA sequence: TGTGCCAGCAGCTTAGCGGCGGGTTCAGTAGCTTTCTTT. Translating it yields CASSLAAGSVAFF.